The next 19 T cell receptor beta chains were all read from a single sample in a study of shared clonotypes between healthy human individuals. Repertoires were generated with immunoSEQ multiplex PCR, while TCRdb's copy carries only in-frame clones and drops some. The data contain some 1.4 million clones, 95% to 97% of them singletons. Specimen: naive CD4+ T cells sorted from blood. Regarding subset: CD45RA+ positively selected. Source of these receptors: a man younger than 40 in good health.

The chain couples TRBV2 to TRBJ1-4, with no clear D. The CDR3 is 15 amino acids. Looked up from germline, CDR1 is SNHLY and CDR2 is FYNNEI. V was clipped by 0 bases and J by 4 bases, with 9 bases between them. The CDR3 sequence: CASSEALGRNEKLFF. Here the CDR3 DNA reads TGTGCCAGCAGTGAAGCCCTGGGTCGTAATGAAAAACTGTTTTTT.

A note on this clone: Other nucleotide sequences in the sample specify the same CDR3. The J gene is TRBJ2-5, the V gene TRBV5-1; D is ambiguous. Germline V gives CDR1 SGHRS, CDR2 YFSETQ. The CDR3 spans 14 residues. Trimming left V 0 bases short and J 3 bases short, with 9 bases between. The CDR3 here is CASSLGPGEETQYF. CDR3 in DNA: TGCGCCAGCAGCTTGGGCCCCGGTGAAGAGACCCAGTACTTC.

The CDR3 nucleotides read TGCGCCAGCAGCCCGGAGGGGCTAGCGGGAGTTGAGCAGTACTTC. It yields the protein CASSPEGLAGVEQYF. J is TRBJ2-7 and V is TRBV5-1; 10 nucleotides line up with TRBD2. Per germline, CDR1 SGHRS and CDR2 YFSETQ. The CDR3 contains 15 residues. V lost 4 bases, J lost 7 bases, and 11 bases stayed unmatched.

This clone was found once. The chain couples TRBV11-2 to TRBJ2-4; no definite D call. In germline, CDR1 is SGHAT, CDR2 FQNNGV. The CDR3 length is 15 residues. Trimming took off 3 bases at V and 1 base at J, with 10 bases between the two ends. CDR3 residues: CASSFSVQAKNIQYF. The CDR3, as DNA: TGTGCCAGCAGCTTCTCTGTGCAGGCCAAAAACATTCAGTACTTC.

As concerns this clone: Other DNA variants within this sample encode the same CDR3. J is TRBJ2-3 and V is TRBV4-3; D is undetermined. The V gene lost 1 base and the J gene lost 6 bases, with 8 bases spanning the gap. CDR1 is LGHNA, CDR2 YSLEER, per germline. The CDR3 spans 13 residues. CDR3 residues: CASSQGLSDTQYF. The CDR3 region has the DNA TGCGCCAGCAGCCAAGGGCTATCGGATACGCAGTATTTT.

This chain uses TRBV5-5 with TRBJ1-4; tentatively, D is TRBD1 (5 bases). V was pared by 0 bases and J by 8 bases, with 11 bases between. CDR1 is SGHKS and CDR2 is YYEKEE in the germline V gene (reference sequence). This CDR3 has 14 amino acids. The CDR3 here is CASSLAGTWEKLFF. CDR3 nucleotides: TGTGCCAGCAGCTTGGCCGGGACTTGGGAAAAACTGTTTTTT.

The chain links TRBV9 to TRBJ2-3; 9 nucleotides match TRBD1. This CDR3 region has 15 residues. The germline V gene encodes CDR1 SGDLS and CDR2 YYNGEE. Trimming cost V 0 bases and J 4 bases; bases outside gene matches: 3. CDR3 bases: TGTGCCAGCAGCGTAGAGGACAGGGGTGCAGATACGCAGTATTTT. This gives the protein CASSVEDRGADTQYF.

The sample holds a few counts of this clone. The chain combines TRBV2 with TRBJ1-5; a weak D match, TRBD1 (6 bases). Germline V gene data show CDR1 as SNHLY and CDR2 as FYNNEI. V was cut by 7 bases and J by 2 bases, with 9 bases left in between. CDR3 length equals 13 residues. The CDR3 sequence is CASNRAGNQPQHF. The CDR3 DNA sequence: TGTGCCAGCAACAGGGCTGGCAATCAGCCCCAGCATTTT.

In regard to this clone: Other DNA sequences from this sample encode an identical CDR3 as well. The chain combines TRBV4-3 with TRBJ1-4; 7 bases are shared with TRBD1. The CDR3 runs 15 residues. Germline CDR1 and CDR2: LGHNA and YSLEER. V lost 2 bases and J lost 4; bases outside the gene matches: 4. CDR3 in DNA: TGCGCCAGCAGCCAAACAGGGGTGGGTAATGAAAAACTGTTTTTT. As protein: CASSQTGVGNEKLFF.

The CDR3 is CASSLEAGLSYNEQFF. CDR3 in DNA: TGTGCCAGCAGCTTGGAGGCCGGGCTCTCCTACAATGAGCAGTTCTTC. The chain is built from TRBV5-6 and TRBJ2-1; D is unclear. Germline-derived CDR1 and CDR2 are SGHDT and YYEEEE. The CDR3 totals 16 residues. Trimming took off 0 bases at V and 0 bases at J, with 10 bases between the two ends.

This chain links TRBV7-2 with TRBJ1-3; no definite D call. The CDR3 extends over 14 amino acids. Trimming left V 5 bases short and J 0 bases short, with 8 bases between. Germline CDR1 SGHTA, CDR2 FQGNSA. The CDR3 nucleotides are TGTGCCAGCAGCACCACCGGCTCTGGAAACACCATATATTTT. The encoded protein is CASSTTGSGNTIYF.

Concerning this clone: The germline gene is not matched at one end of the junction; a read error may be the cause. This chain uses TRBV7-7 with TRBJ2-3; D is possibly TRBD2 (6 bases). The CDR3 is 17 amino acids. CDR1 and CDR2 (germline): SSHAT, FNYEAQ (reference sequence). In DNA, the CDR3 is TGTGCTAGCAGCTATAAGACTAGTGTTTTTGGCACAGATACGCAGTATTTT. It codes for CASSYKTSVFGTDTQYF.

The chain employs TRBV5-4 and TRBJ2-1; D possibly uses TRBD1 or TRBD2 (5 bases each). CDR3 length equals 18 residues. CDR1 is SGHNT and CDR2 is YYREEE in the germline V gene (reference sequence). The V and J ends lost 3 bases and 2 bases respectively, with 21 bases between them. Here the CDR3 DNA reads TGTGCCAGCAGCTCACGTGCCGGGGCCTCCGGGGCCTACAATGAGCAGTTCTTC. Translated: CASSSRAGASGAYNEQFF.

The V call is TRBV10-3, the J call TRBJ2-1, with 13 bases matching TRBD2. The CDR3 totals 18 residues. V lost 0 bases to trimming and J lost 6 bases; unmatched junction nucleotides: 8. Germline values: CDR1 ENHRY, CDR2 SYGVKD. CDR3 nucleotides: TGTGCCATCAGTGAGTCGTGGGGACTAGCGGGAAATGTCAATGAGCAGTTCTTC. Translation: CAISESWGLAGNVNEQFF.

This chain connects TRBV11-3 to TRBJ2-2; no firm D call. The V end lost 3 bases, the J end lost 6 bases, and 8 bases lay between the germline ends. Germline assignment: CDR1 SGHNT and CDR2 YENEEA. The CDR3 length is 13 residues. The CDR3 DNA follows: TGTGCCAGCAGCTTTACGTGGGCCGGGGAGCTGTTTTTT. Residues: CASSFTWAGELFF.

The chain couples TRBV4-3 to TRBJ2-1, with D maybe TRBD2 (5 bases). The CDR3 totals 16 residues. V lost 0 bases, J lost 6 bases, and 15 bases lay in between. CDR1 is LGHNA, CDR2 YSLEER, per germline. The CDR3 DNA sequence: TGCGCCAGCAGCCAAGAATTTATAGGACTTGGCAATGAGCAGTTCTTC. It codes for CASSQEFIGLGNEQFF.

This chain uses TRBV4-1 with TRBJ2-4, with TRBD2 matching over 14 bases. This CDR3 comprises 20 residues. With 4 bases clipped from V and 0 bases from J, the junction kept 11 bases outside the gene matches. Per the germline V gene, CDR1 is MGHRA and CDR2 is YSYEKL. The CDR3 protein is CASSPIEGLAGVVAKNIQYF. The DNA of the CDR3 is TGCGCCAGCAGCCCGATCGAGGGACTAGCGGGAGTTGTAGCCAAAAACATTCAGTACTTC.

J is TRBJ1-2 and V is TRBV2; D is uncertain. The CDR3 has 14 amino acids. Trimming removed 8 bases from V and 3 bases from J, with 16 bases in between. Per the germline V gene, CDR1 is SNHLY and CDR2 is FYNNEI. The DNA of the CDR3 is TGTGCCAGCTCGATGAAACAAATTGACTATGGCTACACCTTC. It specifies CASSMKQIDYGYTF.

Comment on this clone: This sample includes further DNA sequences coding for the same CDR3. The V call is TRBV7-2, the J call TRBJ2-1, with TRBD2 matching over 7 bases. The CDR3 sequence is 15 residues long. V gave up 2 bases and J gave up 0 bases; unmatched junction bases: 1. Germline CDR1 is SGHTA and CDR2 is FQGNSA. The CDR3 protein is CASSLRGSSYNEQFF. The DNA of the CDR3 is TGTGCCAGCAGCTTACGCGGGAGCTCCTACAATGAGCAGTTCTTC.